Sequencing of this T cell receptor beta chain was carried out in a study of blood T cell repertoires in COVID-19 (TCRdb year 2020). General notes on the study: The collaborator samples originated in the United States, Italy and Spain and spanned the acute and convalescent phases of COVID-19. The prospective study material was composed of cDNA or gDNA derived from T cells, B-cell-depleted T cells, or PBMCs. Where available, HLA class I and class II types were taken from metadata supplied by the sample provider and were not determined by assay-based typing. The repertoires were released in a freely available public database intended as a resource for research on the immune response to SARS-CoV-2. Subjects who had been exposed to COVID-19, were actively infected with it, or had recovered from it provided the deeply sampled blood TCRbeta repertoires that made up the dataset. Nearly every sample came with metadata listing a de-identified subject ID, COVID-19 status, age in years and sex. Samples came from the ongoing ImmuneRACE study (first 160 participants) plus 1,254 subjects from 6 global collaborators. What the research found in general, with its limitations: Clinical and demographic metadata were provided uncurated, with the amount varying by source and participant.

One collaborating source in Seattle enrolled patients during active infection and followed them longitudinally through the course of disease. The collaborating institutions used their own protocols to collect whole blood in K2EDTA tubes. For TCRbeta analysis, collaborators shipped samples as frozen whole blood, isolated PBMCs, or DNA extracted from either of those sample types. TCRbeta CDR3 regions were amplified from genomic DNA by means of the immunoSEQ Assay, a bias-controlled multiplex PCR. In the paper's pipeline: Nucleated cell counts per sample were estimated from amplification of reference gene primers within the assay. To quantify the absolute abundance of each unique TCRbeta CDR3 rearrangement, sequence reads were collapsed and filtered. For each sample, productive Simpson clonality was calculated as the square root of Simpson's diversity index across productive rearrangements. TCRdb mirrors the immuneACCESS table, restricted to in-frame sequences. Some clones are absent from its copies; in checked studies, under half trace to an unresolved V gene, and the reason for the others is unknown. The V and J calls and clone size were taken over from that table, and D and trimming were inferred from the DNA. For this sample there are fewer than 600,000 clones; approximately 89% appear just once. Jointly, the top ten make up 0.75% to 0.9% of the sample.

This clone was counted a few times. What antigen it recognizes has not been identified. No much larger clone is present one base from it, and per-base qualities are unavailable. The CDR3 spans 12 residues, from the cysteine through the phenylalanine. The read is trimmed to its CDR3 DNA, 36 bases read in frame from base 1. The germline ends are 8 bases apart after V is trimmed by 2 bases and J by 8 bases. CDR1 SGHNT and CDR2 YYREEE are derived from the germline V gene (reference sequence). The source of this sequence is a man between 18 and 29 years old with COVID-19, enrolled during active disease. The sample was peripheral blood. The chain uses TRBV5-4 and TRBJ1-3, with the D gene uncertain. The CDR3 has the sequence CASSFFGHTIYF. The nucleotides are TGTGCCAGCAGCTTTTTTGGCCACACCATATATTTT. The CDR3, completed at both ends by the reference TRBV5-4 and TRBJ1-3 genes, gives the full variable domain ETGVTQSPTHLIKTRGQQVTLRCSSQSGHNTVSWYQQALGQGPQFIFQYYREEENGRGNFPPRFSGLQFPNYSSELNVNALELDDSALYLCASSFFGHTIYFGEGSWLTVV.